This T cell receptor (beta chain) was recovered during a study of blood T cell repertoires in COVID-19. As for the study in general: Sources were T cells, B-cell-depleted T cells, or PBMCs; the material itself was cDNA or gDNA.

Germline V gives CDR1 SGHTA, CDR2 FQGNSA. The length of the CDR3 is 15 residues. With 5 bases removed from V and 4 bases from J, the gap between germline ends came to 17 bases. Original analysis: Reference gene primer amplification gave estimated nucleated cell counts. Repertoires were generated with immunoSEQ multiplex PCR, while TCRdb's copy carries only in-frame clones and drops some. The DNA gave D and trimming, while V, J and clone size come from that table. Counted here are fewer than 300,000 clones, around 86% occurring once; the ten biggest clones make up around a tenth. This clone was counted a few times. Seattle patients were enrolled while actively infected and followed longitudinally.

Sequenced: peripheral blood. The V gene is TRBV7-2, the J gene TRBJ1-2, with D possibly TRBD1 on 5 matching bases. The origin of this receptor is a middle-aged man with COVID-19, enrolled during active disease. CDR3 nucleotide sequence: TGTGCCAGCAGCCCAAAATTCGGGGGAAGCTATGGCTACACCTTC. This encodes CASSPKFGGSYGYTF.